The rows below give T cell receptor beta chains drawn from one sample of a study of OX40 agonist ivuxolimab in advanced cancers. Clones were read by immunoSEQ multiplex PCR, and TCRdb kept only the in-frame ones, dropping some. The sample lists roughly 93,000 clones, 84% occurring once. This specimen consisted of CD4+ or CD8+ T cells sorted from blood, obtained in a trial of the OX40 agonist ivuxolimab. The source is an adult with an advanced solid tumor such as melanoma, head and neck, liver or kidney cancer. Each CDR3 is given with its conserved first and last residue. The D gene is left open where the match is weak. Size tells how often a clone was seen (once, few, many) or the class of an expanded clone, and some rows leave it out.

j_call,d_call,v_call,clone_size,cdr3_aa,cdr3_nt
TRBJ1-1,TRBD1,TRBV5-8,-,CASSPWTGGNTEAFF,TGTGCCAGCAGCCCGTGGACAGGGGGCAACACTGAAGCTTTCTTT
TRBJ2-7,-,TRBV11-2,-,CASSFAFSYEQYF,TGTGCCAGCAGCTTCGCATTCTCCTACGAGCAGTACTTC
TRBJ1-1,-,TRBV5-4,-,CASRNTGMNTEAFF,TGTGCCAGCAGGAATACCGGAATGAACACTGAAGCTTTCTTT
TRBJ2-2,TRBD2,TRBV12-5,-,CASGLVHGGVNTGELFF,TGTGCTAGTGGTTTGGTACACGGGGGGGTGAACACCGGGGAGCTGTTTTTT
TRBJ1-1,-,TRBV30,-,CAWKKGTEAFF,TGTGCCTGGAAGAAGGGCACTGAAGCTTTCTTT
TRBJ2-1,TRBD2,TRBV9,-,CASSVVGLAGVEQFF,TGTGCCAGCAGCGTAGTGGGACTAGCGGGAGTGGAGCAGTTCTTC
TRBJ1-1,-,TRBV2,-,CATQGMNTEAFF,TGTGCCACTCAGGGCATGAACACTGAAGCTTTCTTT
TRBJ1-5,TRBD1,TRBV19,-,CASSIGGQNNQPQHF,TGTGCCAGTAGTATAGGGGGACAGAACAATCAGCCCCAGCATTTT
TRBJ1-1,-,TRBV9,-,CASRGGRDTEAFF,TGTGCCAGCAGGGGGGGACGGGACACTGAAGCTTTCTTT
TRBJ1-6,-,TRBV7-3,-,CASSLTDGNNSPLHF,TGTGCCAGCAGCTTAACGGACGGAAACAATTCACCCCTCCACTTT
TRBJ1-4,-,TRBV5-1,-,CASSLDGTSNEKLFF,TGCGCCAGCAGCCTCGACGGGACATCTAATGAAAAACTGTTTTTT
TRBJ1-1,-,TRBV7-9,-,CASSLATEAFF,TGTGCCAGCAGCTTAGCGACTGAAGCTTTCTTT
TRBJ1-2,-,TRBV30,-,CAYLTGTGGYTF,TGTGCCTACTTAACCGGTACGGGTGGCTACACCTTC
TRBJ2-2,-,TRBV5-4,-,CASSRTGPGVELFF,TGTGCCAGCAGCCGCACAGGGCCGGGGGTGGAGCTGTTTTTT
TRBJ1-1,-,TRBV7-2,-,CASSLAVRVEAFF,TGTGCCAGCAGCTTAGCGGTCAGGGTTGAAGCTTTCTTT
TRBJ2-1,-,TRBV12-5,-,CASGLGAGTLNEQFF,TGTGCTAGTGGTTTGGGTGCGGGTACTCTCAATGAGCAGTTCTTC
TRBJ2-1,-,TRBV18,-,CASSSADEQFF,TGTGCCAGCTCCTCAGCCGATGAGCAGTTCTTC
TRBJ1-4,-,TRBV5-1,-,CASSSTGGGEKLFF,TGCGCCAGCAGCTCCACAGGTGGCGGTGAAAAACTGTTTTTT
TRBJ2-2,-,TRBV5-1,many,CASSLQTGELFF,TGCGCCAGCAGCTTGCAAACCGGGGAGCTGTTTTTT
TRBJ2-3,-,TRBV30,-,CAWAPYGSFTDTQYF,TGTGCCTGGGCTCCCTACGGCTCCTTCACAGATACGCAGTATTTT
TRBJ2-7,TRBD2,TRBV7-6,once,CASSLYAGENGYEQYF,TGTGCCAGCAGCTTGTATGCGGGGGAGAATGGCTACGAGCAGTACTTC
TRBJ2-7,-,TRBV21-1,-,CASSKTTPAGESYEQYF,TGTGCCAGCAGCAAGACCACACCGGCTGGGGAATCCTACGAGCAGTACTTC
TRBJ2-3,-,TRBV10-3,-,CAITTTPGGADTQYF,TGTGCCATCACCACGACACCCGGGGGAGCAGATACGCAGTATTTT
TRBJ2-1,TRBD2,TRBV4-1,few,CASSQELGTSGYNEQFF,TGCGCCAGCAGCCAAGAACTGGGGACTAGCGGCTACAATGAGCAGTTCTTC
TRBJ1-5,-,TRBV5-1,few,CASSLEGVNQPQHF,TGCGCCAGCAGCTTAGAGGGAGTAAATCAGCCCCAGCATTTT
TRBJ1-1,-,TRBV19,once,CASSIGRGRNTEAFF,TGTGCCAGTAGTATAGGGAGGGGACGGAACACTGAAGCTTTCTTT
TRBJ2-7,TRBD1,TRBV2,-,CASSAEQGSSYEQYF,TGTGCCAGCAGTGCAGAACAGGGGTCTTCCTACGAGCAGTACTTC
TRBJ2-3,TRBD2,TRBV2,few,CASSGGLDFSDTQYF,TGTGCCAGCAGTGGGGGACTAGACTTCTCAGATACGCAGTATTTT
TRBJ2-1,-,TRBV25-1,-,CASSESRRAYNEQFF,TGTGCCAGCAGTGAATCACGAAGGGCTTACAATGAGCAGTTCTTC
TRBJ2-1,-,TRBV4-3,-,CASGSLGVNEQFF,TGCGCCAGCGGCTCCTTAGGGGTCAATGAGCAGTTCTTC
TRBJ2-7,-,TRBV5-1,-,CASSLWRGGVEQYF,TGCGCCAGCAGCTTGTGGCGGGGCGGTGTCGAGCAGTACTTC
TRBJ2-7,-,TRBV5-6,-,CASSGPRASYEQYF,TGTGCCAGCAGCGGTCCAAGAGCCTCCTACGAGCAGTACTTC
TRBJ2-3,TRBD2,TRBV15,-,CATRSGTLSSTDTQYF,TGTGCCACCAGAAGCGGGACTCTCTCTAGCACAGATACGCAGTATTTT
TRBJ2-7,-,TRBV4-2,-,CASSQEGSYEQYF,TGTGCCAGCAGCCAAGAGGGTAGCTACGAGCAGTACTTC
TRBJ2-5,-,TRBV5-6,few,CASSHPTGAETQYF,TGTGCCAGCAGCCATCCGACCGGGGCGGAGACCCAGTACTTC
TRBJ2-7,-,TRBV7-8,-,CASSSGQTYEQYF,TGTGCCAGCAGCTCCGGACAGACCTACGAGCAGTACTTC
TRBJ2-7,-,TRBV29-1,once,CSVDKGYEQYF,TGCAGCGTAGACAAGGGCTACGAGCAGTACTTC
TRBJ2-1,-,TRBV25-1,-,CASSPPTGRGGEQFF,TGTGCCAGCAGTCCCCCGACAGGGAGGGGAGGTGAGCAGTTCTTC
TRBJ2-1,TRBD2,TRBV19,-,CANPGLAGPPSHNEQFF,TGTGCCAACCCGGGACTAGCGGGACCTCCATCTCACAATGAGCAGTTCTTC
TRBJ2-1,TRBD2,TRBV6-5,-,CASSEGLGDNEQFF,TGTGCCAGCAGTGAGGGACTAGGGGACAATGAGCAGTTCTTC
TRBJ1-2,TRBD1,TRBV18,-,CASSPIGSTGGEEGYTF,TGTGCCAGCTCACCGATTGGGTCGACAGGGGGCGAGGAAGGCTACACCTTC
TRBJ2-3,TRBD2,TRBV4-1,-,CASSLALTSGGAGDTQYF,TGCGCCAGCAGCCTTGCGCTAACTAGCGGGGGGGCGGGAGATACGCAGTATTTT